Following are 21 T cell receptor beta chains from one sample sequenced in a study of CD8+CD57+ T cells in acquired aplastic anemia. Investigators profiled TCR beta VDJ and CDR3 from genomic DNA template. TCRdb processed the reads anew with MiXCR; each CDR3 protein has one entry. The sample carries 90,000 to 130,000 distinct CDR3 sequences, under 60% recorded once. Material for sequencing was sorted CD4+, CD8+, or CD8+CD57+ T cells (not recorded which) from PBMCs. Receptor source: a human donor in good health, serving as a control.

The CDR3 nucleotides are TGCGCCAGCACCAGGGGGGATTCCTACGAGCAGTACTTC. Protein: CASTRGDSYEQYF. The chain has TRBV10-1 and TRBJ2-7, with a weak D call TRBD1 (7 bases). V lost 7 bases and J lost 1, with 11 bases in between. The CDR3 has 13 residues. Germline CDR1 reads WNHNN; CDR2 reads SYGVQD (reference sequence).

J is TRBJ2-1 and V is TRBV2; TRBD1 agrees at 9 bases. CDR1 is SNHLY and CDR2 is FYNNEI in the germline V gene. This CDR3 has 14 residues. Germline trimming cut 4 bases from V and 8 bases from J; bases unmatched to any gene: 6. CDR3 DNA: TGTGCCAGCAGTGCTAGGGACAGGGCTTATGAGCAGTTCTTC. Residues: CASSARDRAYEQFF.

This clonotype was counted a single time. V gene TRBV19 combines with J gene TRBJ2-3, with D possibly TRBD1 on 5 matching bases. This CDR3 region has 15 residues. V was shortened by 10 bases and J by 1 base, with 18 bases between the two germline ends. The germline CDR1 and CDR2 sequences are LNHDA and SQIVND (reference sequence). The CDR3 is CATSPGPPRTDTQYF. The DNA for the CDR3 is TGTGCCACCTCGCCAGGGCCTCCACGCACAGATACGCAGTATTTT.

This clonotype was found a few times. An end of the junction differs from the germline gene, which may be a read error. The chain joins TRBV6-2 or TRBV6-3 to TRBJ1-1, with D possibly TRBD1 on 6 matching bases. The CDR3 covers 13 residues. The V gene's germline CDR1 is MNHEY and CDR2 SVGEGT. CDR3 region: CANSQGWGTEAFF. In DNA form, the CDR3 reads TGTGCCAACAGTCAGGGGTGGGGCACTGAAGCTTTCTTT.

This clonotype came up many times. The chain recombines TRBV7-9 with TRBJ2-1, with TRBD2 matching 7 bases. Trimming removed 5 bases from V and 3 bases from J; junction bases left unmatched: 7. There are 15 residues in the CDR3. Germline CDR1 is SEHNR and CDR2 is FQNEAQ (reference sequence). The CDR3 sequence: CASSHVLASYNEQFF. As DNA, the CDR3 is TGTGCCAGCAGCCACGTACTAGCGAGCTACAATGAGCAGTTCTTC.

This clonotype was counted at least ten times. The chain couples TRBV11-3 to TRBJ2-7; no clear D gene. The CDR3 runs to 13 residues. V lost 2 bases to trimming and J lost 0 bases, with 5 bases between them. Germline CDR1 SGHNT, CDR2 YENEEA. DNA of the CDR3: TGTGCCAGCAGCTTAACACCCTCCTACGAGCAGTACTTC. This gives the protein CASSLTPSYEQYF.

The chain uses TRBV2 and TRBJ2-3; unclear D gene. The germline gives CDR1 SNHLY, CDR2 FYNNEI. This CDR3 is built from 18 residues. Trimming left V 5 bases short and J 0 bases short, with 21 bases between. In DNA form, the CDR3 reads TGTGCCAGCAGTTATGATGTGCGGACCTTTTCTAGCACAGATACGCAGTATTTT. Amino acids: CASSYDVRTFSSTDTQYF.

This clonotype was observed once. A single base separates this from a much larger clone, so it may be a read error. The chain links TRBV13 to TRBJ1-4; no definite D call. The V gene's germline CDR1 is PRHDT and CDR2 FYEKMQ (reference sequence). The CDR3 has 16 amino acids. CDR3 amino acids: CASGLSGLSTNEKLFF. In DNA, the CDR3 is TGTGCCAGCGGCTTATCCGGGCTCAGCACTAATGAAAAACTGTTTTTT. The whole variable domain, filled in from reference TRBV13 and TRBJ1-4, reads AAGVIQSPRHLIKEKRETATLKCYPIPRHDTVYWYQQGPGQDPQFLISFYEKMQSDKGSIPDRFSAQQFSDYHSELNMSSLELGDSALYFCASGLSGLSTNEKLFFGSGTQLSVL.

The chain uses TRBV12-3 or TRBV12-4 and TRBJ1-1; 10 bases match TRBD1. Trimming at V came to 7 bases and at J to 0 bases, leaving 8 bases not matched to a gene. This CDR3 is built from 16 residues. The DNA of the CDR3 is TGTGCCAGCACCGCACGACAGGGGGCTTTGAACACTGAAGCTTTCTTT. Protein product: CASTARQGALNTEAFF.

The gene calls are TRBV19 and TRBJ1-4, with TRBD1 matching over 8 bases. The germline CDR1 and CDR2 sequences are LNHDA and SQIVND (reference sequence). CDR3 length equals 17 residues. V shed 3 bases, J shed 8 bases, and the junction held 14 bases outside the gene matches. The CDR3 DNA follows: TGTGCCAGTAGTATCAACGCGAGAGGGACAGGTCGAGAAAAACTGTTTTTT. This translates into CASSINARGTGREKLFF. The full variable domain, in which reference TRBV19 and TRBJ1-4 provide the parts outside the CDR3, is DGGITQSPKYLFRKEGQNVTLSCEQNLNHDAMYWYRQDPGQGLRLIYYSQIVNDFQKGDIAEGYSVSREKKESFPLTVTSAQKNPTAFYLCASSINARGTGREKLFFGSGTQLSVL.

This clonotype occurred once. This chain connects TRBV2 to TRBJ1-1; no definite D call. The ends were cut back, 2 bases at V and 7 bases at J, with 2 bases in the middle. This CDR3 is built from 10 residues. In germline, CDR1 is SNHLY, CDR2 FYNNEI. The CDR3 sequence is CASSEFEAFF. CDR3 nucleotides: TGTGCCAGCAGTGAATTTGAAGCTTTCTTT. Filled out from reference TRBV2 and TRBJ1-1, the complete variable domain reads EPEVTQTPSHQVTQMGQEVILRCVPISNHLYFYWYRQILGQKVEFLVSFYNNEISEKSEIFDDQFSVERPDGSNFTLKIRSTKLEDSAMYFCASSEFEAFFGQGTRLTVV.

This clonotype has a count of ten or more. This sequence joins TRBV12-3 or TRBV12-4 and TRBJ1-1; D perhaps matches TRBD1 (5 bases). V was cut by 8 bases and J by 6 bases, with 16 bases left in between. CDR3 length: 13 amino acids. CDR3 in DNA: TGTGCCAGCCGAGGGGTTGAGGCCCCTGAAGCTTTCTTT. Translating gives CASRGVEAPEAFF.

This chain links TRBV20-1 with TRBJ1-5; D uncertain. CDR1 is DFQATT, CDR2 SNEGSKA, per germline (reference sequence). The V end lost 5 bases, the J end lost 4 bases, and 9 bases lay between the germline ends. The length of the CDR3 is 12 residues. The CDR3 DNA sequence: TGCAGTGCTCCGCTAGGGAATCAGCCCCAGCATTTT. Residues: CSAPLGNQPQHF.

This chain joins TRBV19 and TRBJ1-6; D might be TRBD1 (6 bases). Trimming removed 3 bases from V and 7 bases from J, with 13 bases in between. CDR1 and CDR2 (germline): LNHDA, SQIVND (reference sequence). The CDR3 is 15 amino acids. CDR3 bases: TGTGCCAGTAGTATGGGTCTCCAGGGGAATTCACCCCTCCACTTT. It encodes CASSMGLQGNSPLHF.

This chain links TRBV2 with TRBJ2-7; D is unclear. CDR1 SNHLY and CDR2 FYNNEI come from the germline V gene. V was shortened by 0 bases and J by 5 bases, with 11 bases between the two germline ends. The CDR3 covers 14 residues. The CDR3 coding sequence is TGTGCCAGCAGTGAAGCCCTATTCCTAGACGAGCAGTACTTC. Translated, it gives CASSEALFLDEQYF.

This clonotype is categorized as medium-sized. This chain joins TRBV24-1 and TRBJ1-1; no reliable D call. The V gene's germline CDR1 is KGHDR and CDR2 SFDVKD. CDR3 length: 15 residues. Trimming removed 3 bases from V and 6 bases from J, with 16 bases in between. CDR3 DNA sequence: TGTGCCACCAGTGATGGGCAGACGGAAAGCGCTGAAGCTTTCTTT. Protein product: CATSDGQTESAEAFF.

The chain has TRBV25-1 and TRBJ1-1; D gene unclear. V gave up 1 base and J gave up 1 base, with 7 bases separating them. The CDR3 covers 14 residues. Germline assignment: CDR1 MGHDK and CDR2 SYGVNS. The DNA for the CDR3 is TGTGCCAGCAGTGAATTCAGGTCGAACACTGAAGCTTTCTTT. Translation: CASSEFRSNTEAFF.

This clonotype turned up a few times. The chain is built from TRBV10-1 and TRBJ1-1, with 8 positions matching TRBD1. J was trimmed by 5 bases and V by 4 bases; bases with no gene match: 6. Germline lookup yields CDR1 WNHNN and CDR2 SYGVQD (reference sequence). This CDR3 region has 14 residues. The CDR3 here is CASSAGTGWTEAFF. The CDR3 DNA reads TGCGCCAGCAGTGCCGGGACAGGTTGGACTGAAGCTTTCTTT.

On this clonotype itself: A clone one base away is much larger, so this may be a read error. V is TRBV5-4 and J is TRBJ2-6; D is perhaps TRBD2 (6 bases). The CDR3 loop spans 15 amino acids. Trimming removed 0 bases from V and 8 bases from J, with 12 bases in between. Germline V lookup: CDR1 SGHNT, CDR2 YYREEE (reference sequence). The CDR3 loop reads CASSLAAGGSNVLTF. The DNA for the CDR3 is TGTGCCAGCAGCTTGGCGGCCGGAGGGTCCAACGTCCTGACTTTC.

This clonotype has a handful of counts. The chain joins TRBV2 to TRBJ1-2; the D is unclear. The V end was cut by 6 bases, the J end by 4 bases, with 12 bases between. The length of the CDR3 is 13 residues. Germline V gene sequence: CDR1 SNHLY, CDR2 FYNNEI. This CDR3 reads CASRPQEPYGYTF. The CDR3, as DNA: TGTGCCAGCAGACCTCAGGAACCCTATGGCTACACCTTC.

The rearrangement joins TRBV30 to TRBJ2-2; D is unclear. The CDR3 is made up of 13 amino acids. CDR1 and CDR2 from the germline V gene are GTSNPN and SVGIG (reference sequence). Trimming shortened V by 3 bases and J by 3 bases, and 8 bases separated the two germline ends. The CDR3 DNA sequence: TGTGCCTGGAGCTCCACCGACACCGGGGAGCTGTTTTTT. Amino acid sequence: CAWSSTDTGELFF.